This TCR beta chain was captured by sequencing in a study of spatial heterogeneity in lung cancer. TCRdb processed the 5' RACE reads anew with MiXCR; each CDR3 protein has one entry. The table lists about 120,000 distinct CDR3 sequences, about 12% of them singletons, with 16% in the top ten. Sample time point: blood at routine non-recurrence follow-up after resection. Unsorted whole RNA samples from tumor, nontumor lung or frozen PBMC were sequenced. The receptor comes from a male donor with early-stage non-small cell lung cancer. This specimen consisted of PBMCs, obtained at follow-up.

For the CDR3, the DNA is TGTGCCAGCAGCTTTTTTAACACTGAAGCTTTCTTT. Translation gives CASSFFNTEAFF. The chain uses TRBV7-2 and TRBJ1-1; D unclear. This CDR3 has 12 residues. V was pared by 3 bases and J by 2 bases, with 4 bases between. Germline values: CDR1 SGHTA, CDR2 FQGNSA.